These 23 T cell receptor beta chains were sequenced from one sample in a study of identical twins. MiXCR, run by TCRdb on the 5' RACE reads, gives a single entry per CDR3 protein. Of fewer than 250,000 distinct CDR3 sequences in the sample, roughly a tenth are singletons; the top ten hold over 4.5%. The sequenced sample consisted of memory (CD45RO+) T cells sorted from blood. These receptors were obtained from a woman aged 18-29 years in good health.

The CDR3 is CASSLGLAGGVYNEQFF. In DNA form, the CDR3 reads TGTGCCAGCAGCCTCGGACTAGCGGGGGGGGTCTACAATGAGCAGTTCTTC. V usage is TRBV11-2 and J usage is TRBJ2-1; 15 bases match TRBD2. Trimming removed 5 bases from V and 3 bases from J; junction bases left unmatched: 5. The germline V gene has CDR1 SGHAT and CDR2 FQNNGV. The CDR3 is 17 amino acids.

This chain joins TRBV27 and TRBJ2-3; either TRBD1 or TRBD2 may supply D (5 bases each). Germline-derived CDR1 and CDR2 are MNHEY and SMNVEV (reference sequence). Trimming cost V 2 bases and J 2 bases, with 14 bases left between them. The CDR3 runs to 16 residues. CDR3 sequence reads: CASSLRGLGNTDTQYF. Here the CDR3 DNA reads TGTGCCAGCAGTTTAAGGGGCCTCGGGAACACAGATACGCAGTATTTT.

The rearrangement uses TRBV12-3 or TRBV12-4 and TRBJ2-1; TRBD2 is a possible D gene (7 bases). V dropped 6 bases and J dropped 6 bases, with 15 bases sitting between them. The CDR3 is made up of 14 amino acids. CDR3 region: CASSRGANSNEQFF. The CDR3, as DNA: TGTGCCAGCAGCCGGGGGGCCAATAGCAATGAGCAGTTCTTC.

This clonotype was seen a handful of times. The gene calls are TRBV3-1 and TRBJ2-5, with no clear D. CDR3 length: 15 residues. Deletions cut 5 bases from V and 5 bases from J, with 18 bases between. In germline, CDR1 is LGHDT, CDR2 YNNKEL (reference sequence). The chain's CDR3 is CASSLDAAKAETQYF. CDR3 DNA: TGTGCCAGCAGCTTAGACGCCGCGAAGGCGGAGACCCAGTACTTC.

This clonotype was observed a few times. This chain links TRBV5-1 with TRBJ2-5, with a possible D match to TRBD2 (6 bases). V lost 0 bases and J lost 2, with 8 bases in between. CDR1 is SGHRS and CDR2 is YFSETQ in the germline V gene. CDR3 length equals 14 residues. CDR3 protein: CASSLDGLQETQYF. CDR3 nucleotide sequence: TGCGCCAGCAGCTTGGATGGACTACAAGAGACCCAGTACTTC.

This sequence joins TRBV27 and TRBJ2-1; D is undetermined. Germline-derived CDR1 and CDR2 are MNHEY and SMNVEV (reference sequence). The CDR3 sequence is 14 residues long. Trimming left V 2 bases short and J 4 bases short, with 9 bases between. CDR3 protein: CASSLRPVYNEQFF. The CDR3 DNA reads TGTGCCAGCAGTTTAAGGCCTGTTTACAATGAGCAGTTCTTC.

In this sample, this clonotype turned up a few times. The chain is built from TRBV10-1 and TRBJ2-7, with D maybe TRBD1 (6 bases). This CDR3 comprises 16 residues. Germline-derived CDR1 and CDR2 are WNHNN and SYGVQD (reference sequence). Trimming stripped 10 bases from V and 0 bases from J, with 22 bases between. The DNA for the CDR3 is TGCGCCACTTACGGAGGACAGTTAAGATTCTCCTACGAGCAGTACTTC. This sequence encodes CATYGGQLRFSYEQYF.

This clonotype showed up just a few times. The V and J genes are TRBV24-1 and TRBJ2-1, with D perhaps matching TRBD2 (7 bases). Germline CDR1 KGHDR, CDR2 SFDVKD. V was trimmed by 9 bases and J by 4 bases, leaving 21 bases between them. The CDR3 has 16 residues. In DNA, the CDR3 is TGTGCCACCTCCCAAGCCCGCGGGGGCCCTTACAATGAGCAGTTCTTC. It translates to CATSQARGGPYNEQFF.

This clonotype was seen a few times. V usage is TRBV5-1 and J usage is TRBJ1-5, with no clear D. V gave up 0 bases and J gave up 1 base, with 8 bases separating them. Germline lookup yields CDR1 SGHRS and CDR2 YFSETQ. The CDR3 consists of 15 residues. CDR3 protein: CASSLEAGSNQPQHF. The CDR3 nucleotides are TGCGCCAGCAGCTTGGAGGCAGGAAGCAATCAGCCCCAGCATTTT. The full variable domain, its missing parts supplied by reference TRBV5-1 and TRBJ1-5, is KAGVTQTPRYLIKTRGQQVTLSCSPISGHRSVSWYQQTPGQGLQFLFEYFSETQRNKGNFPGRFSGRQFSNSRSEMNVSTLELGDSALYLCASSLEAGSNQPQHFGDGTRLSIL.

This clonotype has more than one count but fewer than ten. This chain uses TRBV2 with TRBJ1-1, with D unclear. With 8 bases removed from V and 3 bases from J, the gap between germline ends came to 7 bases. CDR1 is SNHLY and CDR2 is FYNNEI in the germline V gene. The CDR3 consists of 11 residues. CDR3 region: CASELDTEAFF. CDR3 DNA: TGTGCCAGCGAATTGGACACTGAAGCTTTCTTT.

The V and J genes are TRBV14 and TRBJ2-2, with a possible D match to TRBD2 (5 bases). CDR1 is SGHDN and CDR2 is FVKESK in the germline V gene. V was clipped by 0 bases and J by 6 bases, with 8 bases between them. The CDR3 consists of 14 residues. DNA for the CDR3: TGTGCCAGCAGCCAAGACGGGATCGCCGGGGAGCTGTTTTTT. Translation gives CASSQDGIAGELFF.

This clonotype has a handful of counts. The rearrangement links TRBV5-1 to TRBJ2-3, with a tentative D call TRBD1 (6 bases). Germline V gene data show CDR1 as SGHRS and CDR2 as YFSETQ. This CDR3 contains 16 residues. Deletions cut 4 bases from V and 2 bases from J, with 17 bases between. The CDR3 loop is CASSTDRRGLTDTQYF. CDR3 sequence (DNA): TGCGCCAGCAGCACCGACAGGAGAGGACTCACAGATACGCAGTATTTT.

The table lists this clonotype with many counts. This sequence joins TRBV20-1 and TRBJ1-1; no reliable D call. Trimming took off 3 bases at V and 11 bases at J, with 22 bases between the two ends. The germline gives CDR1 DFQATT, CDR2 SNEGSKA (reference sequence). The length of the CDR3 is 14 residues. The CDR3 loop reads CSARKRSTEIWAFF. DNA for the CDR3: TGCAGTGCTAGGAAGAGGAGCACCGAAATATGGGCTTTCTTT.

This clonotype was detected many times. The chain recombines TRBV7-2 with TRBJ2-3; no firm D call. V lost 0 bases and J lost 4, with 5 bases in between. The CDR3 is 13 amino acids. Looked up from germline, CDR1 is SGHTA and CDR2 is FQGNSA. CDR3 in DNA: TGTGCCAGCAGCTTAGCCGCGGCAGATACGCAGTATTTT. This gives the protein CASSLAAADTQYF.

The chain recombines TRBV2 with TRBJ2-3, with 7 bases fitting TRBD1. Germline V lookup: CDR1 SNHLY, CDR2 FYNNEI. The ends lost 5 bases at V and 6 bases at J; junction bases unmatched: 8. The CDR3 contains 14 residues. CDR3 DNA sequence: TGTGCCAGCAGTTATGGGACAGCCGCTGATACGCAGTATTTT. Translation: CASSYGTAADTQYF.

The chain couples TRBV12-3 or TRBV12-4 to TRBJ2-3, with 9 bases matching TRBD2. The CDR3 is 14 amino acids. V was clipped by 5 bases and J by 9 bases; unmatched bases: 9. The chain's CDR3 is CASSPAGGVDTQYF. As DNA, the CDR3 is TGTGCCAGCAGTCCAGCGGGGGGTGTTGACACGCAGTATTTT.

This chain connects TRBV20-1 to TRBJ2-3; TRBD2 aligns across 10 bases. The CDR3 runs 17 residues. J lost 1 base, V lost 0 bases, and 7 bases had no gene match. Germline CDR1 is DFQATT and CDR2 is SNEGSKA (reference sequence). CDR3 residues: CSARDLASGGGTDTQYF. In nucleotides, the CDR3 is TGCAGTGCTAGAGATTTGGCTAGCGGGGGTGGCACAGATACGCAGTATTTT.

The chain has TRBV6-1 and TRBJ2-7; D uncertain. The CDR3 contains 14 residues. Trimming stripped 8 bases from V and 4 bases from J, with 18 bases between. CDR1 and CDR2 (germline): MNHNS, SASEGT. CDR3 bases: TGTGCCAGCTATAGAACTCGGATTCAATACGAGCAGTACTTC. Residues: CASYRTRIQYEQYF.

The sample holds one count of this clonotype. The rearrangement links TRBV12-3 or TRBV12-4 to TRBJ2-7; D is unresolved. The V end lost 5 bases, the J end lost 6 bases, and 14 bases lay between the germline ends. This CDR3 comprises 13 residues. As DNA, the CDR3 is TGTGCCAGCAGTCCACCGGTGGTGGGCGAGCAGTACTTC. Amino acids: CASSPPVVGEQYF.

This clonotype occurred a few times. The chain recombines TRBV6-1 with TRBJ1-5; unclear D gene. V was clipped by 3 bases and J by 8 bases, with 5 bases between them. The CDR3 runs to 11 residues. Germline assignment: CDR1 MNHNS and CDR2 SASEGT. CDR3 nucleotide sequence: TGTGCCAGCAGTGAGATAAAGCCCCAGCATTTT. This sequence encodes CASSEIKPQHF.

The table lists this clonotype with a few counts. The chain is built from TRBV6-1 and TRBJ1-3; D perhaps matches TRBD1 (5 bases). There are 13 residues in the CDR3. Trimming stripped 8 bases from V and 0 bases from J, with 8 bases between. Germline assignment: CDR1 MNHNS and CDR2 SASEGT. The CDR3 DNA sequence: TGTGCCAGCCGCGACAGCTCTGGAAACACCATATATTTT. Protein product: CASRDSSGNTIYF.

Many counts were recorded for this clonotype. CDR3: CASSYGMGQFF. DNA of the CDR3: TGTGCCAGCAGTTACGGCATGGGGCAGTTCTTC. J is TRBJ2-1 and V is TRBV6-5; no firm D call. CDR1 is MNHEY and CDR2 is SVGAGI in the germline V gene. V was trimmed by 2 bases and J by 12 bases, leaving 8 bases between them. The CDR3 covers 11 residues.

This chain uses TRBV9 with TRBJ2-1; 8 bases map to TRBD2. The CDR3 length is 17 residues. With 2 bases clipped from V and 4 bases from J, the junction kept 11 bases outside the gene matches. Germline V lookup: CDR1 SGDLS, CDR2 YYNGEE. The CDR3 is CASSVGLGGGPYNEQFF. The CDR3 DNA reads TGTGCCAGCAGCGTGGGACTAGGCGGGGGGCCTTACAATGAGCAGTTCTTC.